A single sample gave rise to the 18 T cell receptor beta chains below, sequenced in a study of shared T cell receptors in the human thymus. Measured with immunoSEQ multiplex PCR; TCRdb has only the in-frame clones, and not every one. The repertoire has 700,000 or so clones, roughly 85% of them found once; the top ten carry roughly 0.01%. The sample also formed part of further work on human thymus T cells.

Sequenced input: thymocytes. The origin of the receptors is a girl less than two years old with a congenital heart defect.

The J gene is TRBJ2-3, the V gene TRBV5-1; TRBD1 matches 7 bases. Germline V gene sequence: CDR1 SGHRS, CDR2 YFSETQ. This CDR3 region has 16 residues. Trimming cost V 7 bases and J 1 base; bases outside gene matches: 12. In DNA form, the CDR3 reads TGCGCCAGCGTACCGGACAGGCCTCATCGCACAGATACGCAGTATTTT. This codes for CASVPDRPHRTDTQYF. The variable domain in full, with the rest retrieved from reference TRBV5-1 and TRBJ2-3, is KAGVTQTPRYLIKTRGQQVTLSCSPISGHRSVSWYQQTPGQGLQFLFEYFSETQRNKGNFPGRFSGRQFSNSRSEMNVSTLELGDSALYLCASVPDRPHRTDTQYFGPGTRLTVL.

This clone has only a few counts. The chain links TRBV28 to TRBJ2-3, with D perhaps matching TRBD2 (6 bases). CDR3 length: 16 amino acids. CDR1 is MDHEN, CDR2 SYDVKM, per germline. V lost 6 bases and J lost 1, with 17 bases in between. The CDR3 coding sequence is TGTGCCAGCAGCCCGTGCGGCGGGGCCCGCACAGATACGCAGTATTTT. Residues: CASSPCGGARTDTQYF.

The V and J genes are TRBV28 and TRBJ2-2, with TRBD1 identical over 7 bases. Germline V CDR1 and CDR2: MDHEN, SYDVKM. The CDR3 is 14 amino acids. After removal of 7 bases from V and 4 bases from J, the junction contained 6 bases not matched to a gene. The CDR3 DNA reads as TGTGCCAGCACGGCACAGGGGTTCACCGGGGAGCTGTTTTTT. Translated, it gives CASTAQGFTGELFF.

The CDR3 DNA reads TGTGCCAGCAGAAAGTCGGGGACTGAAGCTTTCTTT. Translation gives CASRKSGTEAFF. V gene TRBV7-9 combines with J gene TRBJ1-1; no clear D. There are 12 residues in the CDR3. CDR1 is SEHNR, CDR2 FQNEAQ, per germline (reference sequence). The ends were cut back, 6 bases at V and 5 bases at J, with 10 bases in the middle.

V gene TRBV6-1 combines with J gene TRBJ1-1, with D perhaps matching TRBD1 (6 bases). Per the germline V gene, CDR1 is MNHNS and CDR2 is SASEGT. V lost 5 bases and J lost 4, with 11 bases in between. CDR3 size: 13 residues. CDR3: CASSRTVGTEAFF. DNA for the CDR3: TGTGCCAGCAGTCGGACAGTCGGCACTGAAGCTTTCTTT.

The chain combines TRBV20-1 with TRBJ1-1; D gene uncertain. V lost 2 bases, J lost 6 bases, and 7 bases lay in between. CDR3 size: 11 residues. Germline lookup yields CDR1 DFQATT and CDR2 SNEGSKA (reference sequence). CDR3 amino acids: CSARPFPEAFF. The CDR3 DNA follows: TGCAGTGCTAGACCGTTCCCTGAAGCTTTCTTT.

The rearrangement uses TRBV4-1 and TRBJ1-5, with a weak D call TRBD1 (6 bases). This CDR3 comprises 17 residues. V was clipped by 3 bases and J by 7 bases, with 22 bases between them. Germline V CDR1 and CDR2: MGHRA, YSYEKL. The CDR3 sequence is CASSQTRLQGGRQPQHF. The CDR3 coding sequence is TGCGCCAGCAGCCAGACCCGATTACAAGGGGGAAGGCAGCCCCAGCATTTT.

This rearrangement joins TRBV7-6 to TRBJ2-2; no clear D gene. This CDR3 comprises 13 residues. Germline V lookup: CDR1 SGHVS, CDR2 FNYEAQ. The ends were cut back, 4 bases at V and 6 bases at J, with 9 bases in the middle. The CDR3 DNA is TGTGCCAGCAGCTCCCGTGTGTCCGGGGAGCTGTTTTTT. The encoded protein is CASSSRVSGELFF.

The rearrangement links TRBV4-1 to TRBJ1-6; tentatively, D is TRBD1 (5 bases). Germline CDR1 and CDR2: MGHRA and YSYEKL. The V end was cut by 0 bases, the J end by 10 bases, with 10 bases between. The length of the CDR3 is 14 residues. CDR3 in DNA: TGCGCCAGCAGCCAAGAAAGGAGGGGATCACCCCTCCACTTT. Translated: CASSQERRGSPLHF.

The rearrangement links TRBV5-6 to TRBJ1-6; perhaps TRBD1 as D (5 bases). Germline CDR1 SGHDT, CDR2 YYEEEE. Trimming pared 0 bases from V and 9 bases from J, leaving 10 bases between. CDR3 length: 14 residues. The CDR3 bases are TGTGCCAGCAGCTTGGCGGCAGGGCCTTCACCCCTCCACTTT. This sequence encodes CASSLAAGPSPLHF.

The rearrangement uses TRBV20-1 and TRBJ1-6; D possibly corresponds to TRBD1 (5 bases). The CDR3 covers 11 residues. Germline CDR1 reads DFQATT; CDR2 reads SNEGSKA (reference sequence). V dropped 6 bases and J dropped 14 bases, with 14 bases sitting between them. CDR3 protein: CSAPQAGTLHF. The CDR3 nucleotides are TGCAGTGCCCCACAGGCGGGGACCCTCCACTTT.

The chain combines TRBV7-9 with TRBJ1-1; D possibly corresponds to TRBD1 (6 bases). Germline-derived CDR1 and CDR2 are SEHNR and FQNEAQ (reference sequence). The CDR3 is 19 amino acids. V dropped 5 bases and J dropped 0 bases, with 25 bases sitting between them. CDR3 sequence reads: CASSADLTGLLHMNTEAFF. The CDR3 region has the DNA TGTGCCAGCAGCGCCGACCTAACAGGGCTCCTCCACATGAACACTGAAGCTTTCTTT. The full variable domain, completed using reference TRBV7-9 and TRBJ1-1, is DTGVSQNPRHKITKRGQNVTFRCDPISEHNRLYWYRQTLGQGPEFLTYFQNEAQLEKSRLLSDRFSAERPKGSFSTLEIQRTEQGDSAMYLCASSADLTGLLHMNTEAFFGQGTRLTVV.

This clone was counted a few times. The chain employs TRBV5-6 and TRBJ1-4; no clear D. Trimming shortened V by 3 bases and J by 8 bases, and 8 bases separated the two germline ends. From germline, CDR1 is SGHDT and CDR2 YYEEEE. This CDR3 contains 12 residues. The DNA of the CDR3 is TGTGCCAGCAGCTACGTTGCGGAAAAACTGTTTTTT. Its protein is CASSYVAEKLFF.

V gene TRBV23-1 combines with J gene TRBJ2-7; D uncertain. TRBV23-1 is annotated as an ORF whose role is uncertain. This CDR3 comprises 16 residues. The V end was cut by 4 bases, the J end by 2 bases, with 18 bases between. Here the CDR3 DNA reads TGCGCCAGCAGTCTTGACAACAGCCAATTAGCCTACGAGCAGTACTTC. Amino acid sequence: CASSLDNSQLAYEQYF.

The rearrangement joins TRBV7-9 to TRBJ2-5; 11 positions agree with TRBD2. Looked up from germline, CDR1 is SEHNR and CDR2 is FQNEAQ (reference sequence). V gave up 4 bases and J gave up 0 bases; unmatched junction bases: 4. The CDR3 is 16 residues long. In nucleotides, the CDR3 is TGTGCCAGCAGCTCAAGACTAGCGGGGAACCAAGAGACCCAGTACTTC. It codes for CASSSRLAGNQETQYF.

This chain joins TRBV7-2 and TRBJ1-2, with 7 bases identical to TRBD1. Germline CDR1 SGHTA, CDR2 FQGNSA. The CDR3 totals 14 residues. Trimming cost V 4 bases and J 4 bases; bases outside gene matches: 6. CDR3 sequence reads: CASSWDSEGYGYTF. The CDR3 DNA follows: TGTGCCAGCAGCTGGGACAGCGAAGGCTATGGCTACACCTTC.

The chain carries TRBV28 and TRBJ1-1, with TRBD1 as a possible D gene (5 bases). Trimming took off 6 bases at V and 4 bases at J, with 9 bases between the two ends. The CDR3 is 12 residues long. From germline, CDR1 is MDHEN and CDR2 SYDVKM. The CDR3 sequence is CASRWRGTEAFF. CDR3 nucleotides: TGTGCCAGCAGGTGGAGGGGCACTGAAGCTTTCTTT.

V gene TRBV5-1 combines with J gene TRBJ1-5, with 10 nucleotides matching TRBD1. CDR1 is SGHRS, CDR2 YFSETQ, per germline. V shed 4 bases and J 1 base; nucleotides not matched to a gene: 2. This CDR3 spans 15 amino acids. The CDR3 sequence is CASSGTGASNQPQHF. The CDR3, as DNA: TGCGCCAGCAGCGGGACAGGGGCAAGCAATCAGCCCCAGCATTTT. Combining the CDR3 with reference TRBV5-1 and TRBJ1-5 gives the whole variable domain KAGVTQTPRYLIKTRGQQVTLSCSPISGHRSVSWYQQTPGQGLQFLFEYFSETQRNKGNFPGRFSGRQFSNSRSEMNVSTLELGDSALYLCASSGTGASNQPQHFGDGTRLSIL.